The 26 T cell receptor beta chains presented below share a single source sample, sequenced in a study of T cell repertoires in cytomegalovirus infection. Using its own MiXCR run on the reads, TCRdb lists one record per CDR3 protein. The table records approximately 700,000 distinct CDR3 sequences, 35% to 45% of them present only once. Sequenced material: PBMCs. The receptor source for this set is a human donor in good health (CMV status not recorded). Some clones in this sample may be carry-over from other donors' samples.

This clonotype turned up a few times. CDR3 protein: CASSRPPGQRKAYEQYF. CDR3 coding DNA: TGTGCCAGCAGTCGTCCACCGGGACAAAGAAAAGCCTACGAGCAGTACTTC. The chain uses TRBV28 and TRBJ2-7, with D possibly matching TRBD1 (6 bases). The CDR3 extends over 17 amino acids. Trimming pared 5 bases from V and 2 bases from J, leaving 22 bases between. Germline values: CDR1 MDHEN, CDR2 SYDVKM.

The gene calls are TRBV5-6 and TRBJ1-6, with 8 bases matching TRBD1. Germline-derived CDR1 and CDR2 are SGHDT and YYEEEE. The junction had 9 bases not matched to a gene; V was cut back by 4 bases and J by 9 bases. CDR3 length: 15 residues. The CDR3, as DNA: TGTGCCAGCAGCCCCAAAGCCAGGGGGCGTTCACCCCTCCACTTT. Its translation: CASSPKARGRSPLHF.

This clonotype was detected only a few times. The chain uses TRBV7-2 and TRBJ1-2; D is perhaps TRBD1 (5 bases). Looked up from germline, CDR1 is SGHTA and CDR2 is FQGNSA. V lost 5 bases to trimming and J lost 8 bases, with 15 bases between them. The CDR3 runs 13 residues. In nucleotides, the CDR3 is TGTGCCAGCAGCCGTCGCGGGGGTAGCGGCTACACCTTC. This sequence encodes CASSRRGGSGYTF.

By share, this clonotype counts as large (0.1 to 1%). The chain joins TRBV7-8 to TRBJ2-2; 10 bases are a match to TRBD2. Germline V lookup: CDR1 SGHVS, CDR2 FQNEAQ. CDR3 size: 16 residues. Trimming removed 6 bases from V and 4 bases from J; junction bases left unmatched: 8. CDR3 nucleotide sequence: TGTGCCAGCAGACTCCTAGCGGGGGTCGGCACCGGGGAGCTGTTTTTT. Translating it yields CASRLLAGVGTGELFF.

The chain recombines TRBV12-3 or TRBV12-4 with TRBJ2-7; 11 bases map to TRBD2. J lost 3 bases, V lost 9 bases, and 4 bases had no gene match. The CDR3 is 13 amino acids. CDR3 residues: CASKLAGVYEQYF. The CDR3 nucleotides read TGTGCCAGTAAACTAGCGGGAGTCTACGAGCAGTACTTC.

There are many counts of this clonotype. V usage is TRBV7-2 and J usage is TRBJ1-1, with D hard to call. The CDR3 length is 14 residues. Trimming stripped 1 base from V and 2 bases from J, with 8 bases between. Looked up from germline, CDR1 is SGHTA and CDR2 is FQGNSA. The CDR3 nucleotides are TGTGCCAGCAGCTTAGACCACAGTAACACTGAAGCTTTCTTT. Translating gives CASSLDHSNTEAFF.

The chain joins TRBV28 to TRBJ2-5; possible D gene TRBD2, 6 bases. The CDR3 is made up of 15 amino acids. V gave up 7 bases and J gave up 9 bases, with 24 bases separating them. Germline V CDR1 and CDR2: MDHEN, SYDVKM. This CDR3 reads CASINLGRLGEAQYF. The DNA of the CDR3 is TGTGCCAGCATCAATCTGGGGAGGCTGGGGGAGGCCCAGTACTTC. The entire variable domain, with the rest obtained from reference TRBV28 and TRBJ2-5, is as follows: DVKVTQSSRYLVKRTGEKVFLECVQDMDHENMFWYRQDPGLGLRLIYFSYDVKMKEKGDIPEGYSVSREKKERFSLILESASTNQTSMYLCASINLGRLGEAQYFGPGTRLLVL.

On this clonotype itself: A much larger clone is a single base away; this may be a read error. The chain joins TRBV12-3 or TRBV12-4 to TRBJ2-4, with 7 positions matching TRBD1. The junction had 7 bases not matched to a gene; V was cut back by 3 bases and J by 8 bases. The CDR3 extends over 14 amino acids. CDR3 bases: TGTGCCAGCAGTTTGGGCCAGGGGGAGTACATTCAGTACTTC. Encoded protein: CASSLGQGEYIQYF.

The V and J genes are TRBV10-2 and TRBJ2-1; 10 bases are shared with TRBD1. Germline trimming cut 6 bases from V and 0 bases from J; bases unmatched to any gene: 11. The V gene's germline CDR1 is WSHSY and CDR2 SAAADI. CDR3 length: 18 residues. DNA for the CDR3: TGCGCCAGCAGCTTCCGGGACAGGGGAGTTAACTCCTACAATGAGCAGTTCTTC. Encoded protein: CASSFRDRGVNSYNEQFF.

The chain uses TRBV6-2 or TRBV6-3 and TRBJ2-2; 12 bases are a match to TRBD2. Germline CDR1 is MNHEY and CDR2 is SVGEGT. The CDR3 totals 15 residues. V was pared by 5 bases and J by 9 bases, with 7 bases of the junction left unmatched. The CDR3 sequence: CASSPIGLAGRELFF. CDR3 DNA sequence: TGTGCCAGCAGTCCAATAGGACTAGCGGGGAGGGAGCTGTTTTTT.

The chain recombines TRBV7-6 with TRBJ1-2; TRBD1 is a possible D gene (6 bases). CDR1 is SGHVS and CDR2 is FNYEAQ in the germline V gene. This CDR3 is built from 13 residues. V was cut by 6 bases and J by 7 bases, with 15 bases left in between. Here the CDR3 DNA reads TGTGCCAGCAGACCCGGGGGGCAAGGTGGCTACACCTTC. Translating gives CASRPGGQGGYTF.

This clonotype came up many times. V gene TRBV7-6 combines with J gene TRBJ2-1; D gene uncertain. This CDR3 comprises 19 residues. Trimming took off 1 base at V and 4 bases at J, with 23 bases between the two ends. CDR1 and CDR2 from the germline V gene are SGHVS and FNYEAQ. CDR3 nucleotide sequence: TGTGCCAGCAGCTTAGGACCTACGGGCAGATCAGCCTCGTACAATGAGCAGTTCTTC. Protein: CASSLGPTGRSASYNEQFF.

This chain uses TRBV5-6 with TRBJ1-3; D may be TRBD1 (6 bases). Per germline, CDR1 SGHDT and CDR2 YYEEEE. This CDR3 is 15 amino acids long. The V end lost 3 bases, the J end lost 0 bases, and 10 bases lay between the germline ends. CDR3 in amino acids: CASSYGQLSGNTIYF. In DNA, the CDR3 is TGTGCCAGCAGCTACGGACAGCTCTCTGGAAACACCATATATTTT. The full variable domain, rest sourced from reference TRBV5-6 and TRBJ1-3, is DAGVTQSPTHLIKTRGQQVTLRCSPKSGHDTVSWYQQALGQGPQFIFQYYEEEERQRGNFPDRFSGHQFPNYSSELNVNALLLGDSALYLCASSYGQLSGNTIYFGEGSWLTVV.

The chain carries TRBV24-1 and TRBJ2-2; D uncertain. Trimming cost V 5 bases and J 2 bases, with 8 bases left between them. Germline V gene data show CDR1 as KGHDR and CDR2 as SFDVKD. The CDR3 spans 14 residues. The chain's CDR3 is CATSVYGNTGELFF. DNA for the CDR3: TGTGCCACCAGTGTTTACGGAAACACCGGGGAGCTGTTTTTT.

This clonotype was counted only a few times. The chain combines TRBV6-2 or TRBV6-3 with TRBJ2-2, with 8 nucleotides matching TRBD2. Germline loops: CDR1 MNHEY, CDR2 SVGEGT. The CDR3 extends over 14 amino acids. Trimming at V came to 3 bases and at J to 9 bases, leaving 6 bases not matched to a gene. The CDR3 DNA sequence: TGTGCCAGCAGTTATGTCGGGGGGGGCCGGGAGCTGTTTTTT. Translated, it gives CASSYVGGGRELFF.

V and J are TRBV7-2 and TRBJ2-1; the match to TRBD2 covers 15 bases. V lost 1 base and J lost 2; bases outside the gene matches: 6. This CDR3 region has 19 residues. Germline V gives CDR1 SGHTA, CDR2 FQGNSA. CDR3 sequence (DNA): TGTGCCAGCAGCTTAGAGGGACTAGCGGGAGGTACAGCCTACAATGAGCAGTTCTTC. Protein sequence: CASSLEGLAGGTAYNEQFF.

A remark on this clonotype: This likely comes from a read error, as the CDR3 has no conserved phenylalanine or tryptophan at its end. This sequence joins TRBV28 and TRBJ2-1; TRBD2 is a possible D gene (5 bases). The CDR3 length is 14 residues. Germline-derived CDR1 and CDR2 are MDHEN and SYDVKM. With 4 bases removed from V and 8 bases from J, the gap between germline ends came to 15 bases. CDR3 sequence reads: CASSSPRGRDEQFV. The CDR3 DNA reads TGTGCCAGCAGTTCCCCCCGTGGGCGGGATGAGCAGTTCGTC.

CDR3 sequence: CSARDFRTGGTDTQYF. Written as DNA, the CDR3 is TGCAGTGCTAGAGATTTTAGGACCGGCGGCACAGATACGCAGTATTTT. The chain links TRBV20-1 to TRBJ2-3; unclear D gene. Germline V gene sequence: CDR1 DFQATT, CDR2 SNEGSKA (reference sequence). CDR3 length equals 16 residues. Deletions cut 0 bases from V and 1 base from J, with 14 bases between.

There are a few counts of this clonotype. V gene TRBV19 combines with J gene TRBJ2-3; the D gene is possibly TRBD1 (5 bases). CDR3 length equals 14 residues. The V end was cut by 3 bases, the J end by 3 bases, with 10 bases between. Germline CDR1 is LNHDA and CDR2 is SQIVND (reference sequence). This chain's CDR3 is CASSMGRTTDTQYF. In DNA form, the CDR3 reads TGTGCCAGTAGTATGGGGCGGACAACAGATACGCAGTATTTT.

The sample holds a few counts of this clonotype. CDR3 region: CSVEDPSRLAGGGSTDTQYF. In nucleotides, the CDR3 is TGCAGCGTTGAAGATCCGAGTAGACTAGCGGGAGGGGGGAGCACAGATACGCAGTATTTT. This sequence joins TRBV29-1 and TRBJ2-3; 14 positions agree with TRBD2. CDR3 length equals 20 residues. V shed 0 bases and J 0 bases; nucleotides not matched to a gene: 11. The germline CDR1 and CDR2 sequences are SQVTM and ANQGSEA.

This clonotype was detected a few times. CDR3 protein: CASRFGQGAGEQYF. CDR3 bases: TGTGCCAGCAGATTCGGACAGGGGGCAGGTGAGCAGTACTTC. V is TRBV6-1 and J is TRBJ2-7; 11 nucleotides match TRBD1. After removal of 6 bases from V and 7 bases from J, the junction contained 8 bases not matched to a gene. Germline assignment: CDR1 MNHNS and CDR2 SASEGT. This CDR3 region has 14 residues.

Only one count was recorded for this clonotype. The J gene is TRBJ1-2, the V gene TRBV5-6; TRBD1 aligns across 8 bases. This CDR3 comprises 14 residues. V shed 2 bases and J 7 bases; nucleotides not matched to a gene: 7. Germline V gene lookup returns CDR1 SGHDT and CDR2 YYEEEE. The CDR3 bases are TGTGCCAGCAGCTTAACCTCCGGGACAGGTGGCTACACCTTC. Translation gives CASSLTSGTGGYTF.

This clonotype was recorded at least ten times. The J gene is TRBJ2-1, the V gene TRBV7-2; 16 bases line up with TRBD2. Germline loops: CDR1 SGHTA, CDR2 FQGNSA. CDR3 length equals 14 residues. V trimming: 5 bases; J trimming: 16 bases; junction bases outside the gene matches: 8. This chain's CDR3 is CASSPGTSGRGSFF. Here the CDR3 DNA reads TGTGCCAGCAGCCCCGGGACTAGCGGGAGGGGGTCCTTCTTC.

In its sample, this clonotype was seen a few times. CDR3 protein: CASGLVRDVADTQYF. CDR3 nucleotides: TGTGCCAGCGGACTGGTGCGGGACGTCGCAGATACGCAGTATTTT. J is TRBJ2-3 and V is TRBV28; D may be TRBD2 (6 bases). Trimming cost V 8 bases and J 4 bases, with 19 bases left between them. Germline-derived CDR1 and CDR2 are MDHEN and SYDVKM. This CDR3 region has 15 residues.

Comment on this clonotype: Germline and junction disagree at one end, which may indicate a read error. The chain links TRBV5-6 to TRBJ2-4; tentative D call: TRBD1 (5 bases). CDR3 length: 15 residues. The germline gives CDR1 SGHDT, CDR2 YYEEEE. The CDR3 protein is CASRSTDFAKNSQYF. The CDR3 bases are TGTGCCAGCAGATCGACAGATTTCGCCAAAAACAGTCAGTACTTC.

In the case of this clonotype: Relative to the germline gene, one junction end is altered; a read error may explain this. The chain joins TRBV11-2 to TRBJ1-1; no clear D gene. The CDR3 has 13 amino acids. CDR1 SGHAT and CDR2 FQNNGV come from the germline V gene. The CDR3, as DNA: TGTTCCAGCAGCTTATTACCCGGCCCTGAAGCTTTCTTT. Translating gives CSSSLLPGPEAFF.